One and the same sample provided the 15 T cell receptor beta chains below, sequenced in a study of blood T cells in healthy people across ages. A sample-barcoded 5' primer and a J-beta primer mix were used in a second PCR of roughly 7 to 11 cycles. One entry per CDR3 protein, called by TCRdb with MiXCR from the 5' RACE reads. The sample lists around 1.5 million distinct CDR3 sequences; approximately 60% were seen once. The sample consisted of blood. These receptors were obtained from a man aged 18 to 29 in good health.

The rearrangement links TRBV7-2 to TRBJ2-3; D unresolved. V lost 4 bases and J lost 6, with 11 bases in between. The CDR3 loop spans 13 amino acids. Germline V gene sequence: CDR1 SGHTA, CDR2 FQGNSA. Written as DNA, the CDR3 is TGTGCCAGCAGCTCCGTCCTAGAGGATACGCAGTATTTT. This encodes CASSSVLEDTQYF.

This clonotype was counted between two and nine times. The chain has TRBV5-1 and TRBJ2-4; maybe TRBD1 (6 bases). The CDR3 runs 19 residues. The V end lost 0 bases, the J end lost 3 bases, and 22 bases lay between the germline ends. Germline values: CDR1 SGHRS, CDR2 YFSETQ. CDR3 nucleotide sequence: TGCGCCAGCAGCTTGGAAGTGGCGGCAGGGGCCCTTGTCAAAAACATTCAGTACTTC. It yields the protein CASSLEVAAGALVKNIQYF.

The V and J genes are TRBV12-3 or TRBV12-4 and TRBJ2-3; 8 bases fit TRBD2. This CDR3 has 15 residues. The V segment lost 6 bases and the J segment 6 bases; nucleotides outside the gene matches: 11. Here the CDR3 DNA reads TGTGCCAGCAGCCGGACTAGCAACGGGATTGATACGCAGTATTTT. Amino acid sequence: CASSRTSNGIDTQYF.

In this sample, this clonotype turned up a few times. The J gene is TRBJ2-3, the V gene TRBV28; TRBD2 is a possible D gene (6 bases). Germline assignment: CDR1 MDHEN and CDR2 SYDVKM. Between the trimmed V and J ends, which lost 10 bases and 2 bases, there was a span of 10 bases. The CDR3 runs 12 residues. The CDR3 loop is CATTGVTDTQYF. Written as DNA, the CDR3 is TGTGCCACCACGGGGGTCACAGATACGCAGTATTTT.

On this clonotype: One end of the junction does not line up with germline, which may come from a read error. The chain employs TRBV5-1 and TRBJ2-6; 10 bases are shared with TRBD2. CDR1 and CDR2 (germline): SGHRS, YFSETQ. The CDR3 consists of 18 residues. The DNA for the CDR3 is TGCGCCAGCAGTTTGGATCCTAGCGGGAGCGCTGGGGCCAACGTCCTGACTTTC. Translated, it gives CASSLDPSGSAGANVLTF.

The chain carries TRBV4-1 and TRBJ2-1; TRBD1 is a possible D gene (6 bases). From germline, CDR1 is MGHRA and CDR2 YSYEKL. With 1 base removed from V and 0 bases from J, the gap between germline ends came to 10 bases. This CDR3 is 16 amino acids long. The DNA for the CDR3 is TGCGCCAGCAGCCAAGTGGGACAAAACTCCTACAATGAGCAGTTCTTC. Its protein is CASSQVGQNSYNEQFF.

The chain carries TRBV15 and TRBJ1-2; 10 positions agree with TRBD1. The CDR3 loop spans 14 amino acids. The V gene's germline CDR1 is LNHNV and CDR2 YYDKDF (reference sequence). Germline trimming cut 4 bases from V and 8 bases from J; bases unmatched to any gene: 7. Written as DNA, the CDR3 is TGTGCCACCAGCAAGACGACAGGGGGCTTGGGCTACACCTTC. This encodes CATSKTTGGLGYTF. The variable domain in full, completed from reference TRBV15 and TRBJ1-2, reads DAMVIQNPRYQVTQFGKPVTLSCSQTLNHNVMYWYQQKSSQAPKLLFHYYDKDFNNEADTPDNFQSRRPNTSFCFLDIRSPGLGDTAMYLCATSKTTGGLGYTFGSGTRLTVV.

J is TRBJ2-4 and V is TRBV12-3 or TRBV12-4; 8 bases align to TRBD1. This CDR3 is 12 amino acids long. The V gene end was trimmed by 6 bases and the J gene end by 9 bases; junction bases not matched to a gene: 4. As DNA, the CDR3 is TGTGCCAGCAGGAGGACAGGGTCCATTCAGTACTTC. It encodes CASRRTGSIQYF.

This clonotype was observed a handful of times. This chain links TRBV3-1 with TRBJ1-2; possible D gene TRBD1, 5 bases. V was clipped by 1 base and J by 4 bases, with 10 bases between them. The CDR3 extends over 14 amino acids. Looked up from germline, CDR1 is LGHDT and CDR2 is YNNKEL (reference sequence). The CDR3 DNA reads TGTGCCAGCAGCCAAGTCAGGGACGGCTATGGCTACACCTTC. Translation gives CASSQVRDGYGYTF. The whole variable domain, remainder taken from reference TRBV3-1 and TRBJ1-2, is DTAVSQTPKYLVTQMGNDKSIKCEQNLGHDTMYWYKQDSKKFLKIMFSYNNKELIINETVPNRFSPKSPDKAHLNLHINSLELGDSAVYFCASSQVRDGYGYTFGSGTRLTVV.

There are a few counts of this clonotype. The rearrangement joins TRBV27 to TRBJ2-1; 7 bases fit TRBD2. This CDR3 contains 16 residues. Unmatched junction bases numbered 3, after V lost 1 base and J lost 0 bases. Germline-derived CDR1 and CDR2 are MNHEY and SMNVEV (reference sequence). CDR3 DNA: TGTGCCAGCAGTTTATGGGGCGGGAGCTCCTACAATGAGCAGTTCTTC. Encoded protein: CASSLWGGSSYNEQFF.

In its sample, this clonotype was seen a few times. DNA for the CDR3: TGTGCCAGCAGTTTGGGTGCACACGCCGGAGACCGCGGCACAGATACGCAGTATTTT. Amino acids: CASSLGAHAGDRGTDTQYF. The chain combines TRBV6-2 or TRBV6-3 with TRBJ2-3; unclear D gene. With 4 bases removed from V and 1 base from J, the gap between germline ends came to 24 bases. The germline V gene has CDR1 MNHEY and CDR2 SVGEGT. The CDR3 spans 19 residues.

With respect to this clonotype: With a much larger clone just one base away, this may be a read error. The chain joins TRBV3-1 to TRBJ2-3; D is uncertain. V gave up 3 bases and J gave up 2 bases, with 3 bases separating them. The CDR3 loop spans 12 amino acids. CDR1 is LGHDT and CDR2 is YNNKEL in the germline V gene (reference sequence). The CDR3 DNA follows: TGTGCCAGCAGCCATACCACAGATACGCAGTATTTT. Amino acids: CASSHTTDTQYF.

The chain is built from TRBV25-1 and TRBJ1-6; D unclear. Germline-derived CDR1 and CDR2 are MGHDK and SYGVNS. V lost 2 bases and J lost 3, with 14 bases in between. The CDR3 is 17 amino acids. For the CDR3, the DNA is TGTGCCAGCAGTGAAGGAGGGTGGACGGACTATAATTCACCCCTCCACTTT. The encoded protein is CASSEGGWTDYNSPLHF.

The chain employs TRBV6-4 and TRBJ2-1; D uncertain. Germline assignment: CDR1 MRHNA and CDR2 SNTAGT. The germline V and J ends were trimmed by 0 bases and 8 bases, with 5 bases remaining between them. The CDR3 extends over 12 amino acids. The CDR3 DNA follows: TGTGCCAGCAGTGACTCGGGTTATGAGCAGTTCTTC. This translates into CASSDSGYEQFF.

This clonotype occurred a few times. The chain carries TRBV20-1 and TRBJ2-6; D is unresolved. This CDR3 is 16 amino acids long. Looked up from germline, CDR1 is DFQATT and CDR2 is SNEGSKA (reference sequence). V lost 0 bases and J lost 0, with 9 bases in between. CDR3 amino acids: CSARDMSRSGANVLTF. The DNA of the CDR3 is TGCAGTGCTAGAGATATGTCGCGCTCTGGGGCCAACGTCCTGACTTTC.